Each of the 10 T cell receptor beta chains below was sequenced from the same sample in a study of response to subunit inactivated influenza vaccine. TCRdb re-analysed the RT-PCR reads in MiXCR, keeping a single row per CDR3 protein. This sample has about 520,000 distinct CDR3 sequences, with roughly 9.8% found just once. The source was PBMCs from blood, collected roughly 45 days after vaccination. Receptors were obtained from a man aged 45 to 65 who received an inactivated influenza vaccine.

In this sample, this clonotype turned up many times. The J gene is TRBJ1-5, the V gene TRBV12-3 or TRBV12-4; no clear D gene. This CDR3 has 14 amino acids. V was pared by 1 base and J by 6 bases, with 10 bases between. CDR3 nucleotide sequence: TGTGCCAGCAGTTTAGTAGGTAATGGTCAGCCCCAGCATTTT. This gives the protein CASSLVGNGQPQHF.

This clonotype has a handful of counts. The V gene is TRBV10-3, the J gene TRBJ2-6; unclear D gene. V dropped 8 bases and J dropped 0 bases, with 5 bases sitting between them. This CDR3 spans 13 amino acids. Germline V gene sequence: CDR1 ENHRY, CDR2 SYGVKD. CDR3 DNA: TGTGCCATCGCGATCTCTGGGGCCAACGTCCTGACTTTC. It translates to CAIAISGANVLTF.

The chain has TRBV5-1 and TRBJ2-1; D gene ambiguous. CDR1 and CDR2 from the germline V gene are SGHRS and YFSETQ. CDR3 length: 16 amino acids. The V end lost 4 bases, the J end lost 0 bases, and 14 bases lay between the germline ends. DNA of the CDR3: TGCGCCAGCAGCCTACCTCAAGTTAGCTCCTACAATGAGCAGTTCTTC. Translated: CASSLPQVSSYNEQFF.

The CDR3, as DNA: TGCAGTGCTAGATCTATTGGGGTTCCAGTCTACGAGCAGTACTTC. Translation gives CSARSIGVPVYEQYF. This rearrangement joins TRBV20-1 to TRBJ2-7; unclear D gene. The CDR3 loop spans 15 amino acids. Per the germline V gene, CDR1 is DFQATT and CDR2 is SNEGSKA (reference sequence). With 2 bases removed from V and 3 bases from J, the gap between germline ends came to 17 bases.

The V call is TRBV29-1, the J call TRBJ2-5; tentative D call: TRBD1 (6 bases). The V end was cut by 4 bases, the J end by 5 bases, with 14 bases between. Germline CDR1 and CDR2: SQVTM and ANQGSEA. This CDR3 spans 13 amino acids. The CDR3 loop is CSVVDRPGETQYF. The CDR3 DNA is TGCAGCGTTGTTGACAGGCCGGGGGAGACCCAGTACTTC.

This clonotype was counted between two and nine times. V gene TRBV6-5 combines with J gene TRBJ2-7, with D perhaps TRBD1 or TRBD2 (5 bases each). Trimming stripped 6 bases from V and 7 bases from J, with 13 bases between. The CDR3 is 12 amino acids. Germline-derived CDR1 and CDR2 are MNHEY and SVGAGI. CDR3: CASRPGSGEQYF. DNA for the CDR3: TGTGCCAGCAGGCCAGGGAGTGGGGAGCAGTACTTC.

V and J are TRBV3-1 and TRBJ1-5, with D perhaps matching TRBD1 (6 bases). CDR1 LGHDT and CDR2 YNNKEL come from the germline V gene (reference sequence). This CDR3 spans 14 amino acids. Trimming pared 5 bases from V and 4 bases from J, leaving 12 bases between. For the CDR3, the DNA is TGTGCCAGCAGCAGCACAGGGCATAATCAGCCCCAGCATTTT. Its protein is CASSSTGHNQPQHF.

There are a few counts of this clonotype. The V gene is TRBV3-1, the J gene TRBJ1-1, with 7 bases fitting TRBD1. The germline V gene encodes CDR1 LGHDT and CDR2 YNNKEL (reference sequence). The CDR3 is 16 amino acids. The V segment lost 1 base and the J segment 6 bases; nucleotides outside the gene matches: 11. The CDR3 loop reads CASSQVMTGTRAEAFF. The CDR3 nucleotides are TGTGCCAGCAGCCAAGTGATGACAGGGACTAGAGCTGAAGCTTTCTTT.

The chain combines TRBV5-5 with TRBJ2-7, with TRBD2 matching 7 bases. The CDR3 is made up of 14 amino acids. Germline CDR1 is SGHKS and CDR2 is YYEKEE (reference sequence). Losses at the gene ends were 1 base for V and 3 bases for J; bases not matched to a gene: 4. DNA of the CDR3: TGTGCCAGCAGCTTGTACGGGGGGAACTACGAGCAGTACTTC. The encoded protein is CASSLYGGNYEQYF.

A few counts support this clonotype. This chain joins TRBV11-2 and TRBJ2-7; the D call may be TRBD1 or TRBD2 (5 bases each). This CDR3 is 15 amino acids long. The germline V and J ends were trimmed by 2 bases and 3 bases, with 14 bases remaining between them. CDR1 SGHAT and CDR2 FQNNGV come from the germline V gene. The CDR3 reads CASSLRDLRYYEQYF. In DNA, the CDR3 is TGTGCCAGCAGCTTACGGGACCTAAGATACTACGAGCAGTACTTC.